This TCR beta chain was observed in a study of PD-1 blockade in classical Hodgkin lymphoma. Study results and limitations: When set against healthy donors, newly diagnosed patients were reported to show lower baseline TCR diversity. CD4+ TCR diversity climbed significantly by C4D1, unlike CD8+ TCR diversity.

This clone was detected once. The antigen remains unidentified. TCRdb's table, derived via immunoSEQ multiplex PCR, lists solely in-frame clones and lacks some. The sample holds 25,000 to 30,000 clones, 80% to 90% seen once. Time point specified: cycle 4 day 1 (C4D1), after more than five weeks of nivolumab. Relapse after autologous stem cell transplantation occurred in every patient, and brentuximab vedotin exposure varied. Magnetic negative selection was used to purify CD4+ T cells from thawed PBMCs. V lost 2 bases and J lost 7, with 14 bases in between. The CDR3 contains 14 residues. Germline-derived CDR1 and CDR2 are SGHTA and FQGNSA.

The V and J genes are TRBV7-2 and TRBJ1-1; D gene unclear. Sequencing was performed on CD4+ T cells from blood, taken before the fourth cycle of nivolumab. This sequence originates from a human donor with classical Hodgkin lymphoma. The CDR3 nucleotides read TGTGCCAGCAGCTTACTTGCAGCCGGATTTGAAGCTTTCTTT. It encodes CASSLLAAGFEAFF.